This entry is about one TCR beta chain. TCRdb re-derived calls from the RACE reads in MiXCR, one entry per CDR3 protein. Among around 190,000 distinct CDR3 sequences listed, about 22% were seen once. The record originates from a study of human T cells and chemical hapten exposure. The time point: patch test 1, 2 weeks after DPC sensitization. Treatment defined: therapeutic diphenylcyclopropenone sensitization with weekly scalp DPC. Total RNA was extracted from unfractionated whole blood. The sequence was obtained from a woman in her forties or fifties with alopecia areata. Some clones in this sample may be carry-over from other donors' samples. The sequences come from whole blood, collected in connection with sensitization to the hapten diphenylcyclopropenone (DPC).

The CDR3 reads CASSLGQGRPTEAFF. Written as DNA, the CDR3 is TGTGCCAGCAGCTTGGGACAGGGGAGACCCACTGAAGCTTTCTTT. The chain has TRBV5-4 and TRBJ1-1; 8 positions agree with TRBD1. The J segment lost 4 bases and the V segment lost 0 bases, leaving 5 bases of the junction unmatched. From germline, CDR1 is SGHNT and CDR2 YYREEE (reference sequence). CDR3 size: 15 residues.